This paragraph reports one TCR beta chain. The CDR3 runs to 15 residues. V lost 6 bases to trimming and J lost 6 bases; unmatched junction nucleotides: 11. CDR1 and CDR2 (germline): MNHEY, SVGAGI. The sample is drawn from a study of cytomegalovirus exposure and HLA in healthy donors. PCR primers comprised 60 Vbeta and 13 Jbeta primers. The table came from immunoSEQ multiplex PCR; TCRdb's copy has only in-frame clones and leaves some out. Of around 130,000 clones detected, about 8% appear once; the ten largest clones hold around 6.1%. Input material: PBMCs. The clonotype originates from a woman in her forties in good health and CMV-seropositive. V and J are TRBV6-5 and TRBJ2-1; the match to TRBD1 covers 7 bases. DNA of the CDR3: TGTGCCAGCAGCCTCAGTTACAGGGGTGCCAATGAGCAGTTCTTC. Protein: CASSLSYRGANEQFF.